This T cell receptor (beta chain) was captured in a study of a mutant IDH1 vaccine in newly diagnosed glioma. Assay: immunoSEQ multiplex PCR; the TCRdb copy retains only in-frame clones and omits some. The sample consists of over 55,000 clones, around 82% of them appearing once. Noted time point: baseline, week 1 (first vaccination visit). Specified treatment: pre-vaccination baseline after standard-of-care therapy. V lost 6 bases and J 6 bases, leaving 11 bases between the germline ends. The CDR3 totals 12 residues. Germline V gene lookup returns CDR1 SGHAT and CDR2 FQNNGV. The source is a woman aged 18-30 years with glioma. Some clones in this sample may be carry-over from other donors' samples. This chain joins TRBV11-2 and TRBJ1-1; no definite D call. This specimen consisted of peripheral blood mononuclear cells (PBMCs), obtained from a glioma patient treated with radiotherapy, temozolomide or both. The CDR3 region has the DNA TGTGCCAGCAGAGGCTTGGGAGCTGAAGCTTTCTTT. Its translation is CASRGLGAEAFF.